This T cell receptor beta chain was sequenced for a study of cytomegalovirus exposure and HLA in healthy donors. Trimming cost V 3 bases and J 4 bases; bases outside gene matches: 3. The CDR3 is 15 residues long. Germline CDR1 is SGHAT and CDR2 is FQNNGV. Study results and limitations: The tendency of first-cohort TCR clusters to co-occur in the 120 validation repertoires was identified by a subsequent analysis.

As to this clone: Its antigen is undetermined.

TCRdb keeps only in-frame clones here, not all; method: immunoSEQ multiplex PCR. The data show roughly 63,000 clones, roughly 90% seen once. The chain carries TRBV11-2 and TRBJ2-1, with TRBD2 matching over 10 bases. This sequence was found in a young woman in good health and CMV-seronegative. Specimen: PBMCs. The chain's CDR3 is CASSFTSGVYNEQFF. CDR3 sequence (DNA): TGTGCCAGCAGCTTTACTAGCGGGGTTTACAATGAGCAGTTCTTC.